This record looks at one T cell receptor beta chain sequence and its context. Its antigen is unidentified. The sample is drawn from a study of T cells after yellow fever vaccination. The study's findings and limits: From the bulk population, abundant clonotypes could contaminate and appear within FACS-sorted repertoires.

Trimming stripped 4 bases from V and 2 bases from J, with 8 bases between. Germline V gene lookup returns CDR1 SGHRS and CDR2 YFSETQ. This CDR3 comprises 13 residues. Generation of TCR cDNA used 5'RACE template switching (which added a universal primer site and UMIs). TCRdb re-called the 5' RACE reads with MiXCR, one entry per CDR3 protein. The top ten hold approximately 3.3% of the sample, which has 280,000 or so distinct CDR3 sequences, roughly 8.7% seen once. The receptor was isolated from a man younger than 35 who received the YFV17D yellow fever vaccine. The source was CD4+ T cells sorted from PBMCs, collected 5 days after the yellow fever booster vaccination. This sequence joins TRBV5-1 and TRBJ2-3; D possibly corresponds to TRBD2 (5 bases). This CDR3 reads CASSPGNTDTQYF. In DNA, the CDR3 is TGCGCCAGCAGCCCGGGGAACACAGATACGCAGTATTTT.